Presented here are 14 T cell receptor beta chains from one specimen sequenced in a study of PD-L1 blockade in urothelial cancer. Time point noted: pretreatment peripheral blood. Sequencing used immunoSEQ multiplex PCR; TCRdb keeps in-frame clones, though not all of them. This table has tens of thousands of clones, 90% appearing once. Here the sequenced sample was PBMCs, taken around atezolizumab (anti-PD-L1) treatment. Source of these receptors: a man in his fifties or sixties with urothelial cancer.

The CDR3: CASSATEGGGLAWPTGELFF. DNA of the CDR3: TGCGCCAGCAGCGCCACAGAGGGAGGCGGGCTAGCGTGGCCCACCGGGGAGCTGTTTTTT. J is TRBJ2-2 and V is TRBV5-1, with D maybe TRBD2 (6 bases). The CDR3 consists of 20 residues. Germline CDR1 is SGHRS and CDR2 is YFSETQ. Trimming stripped 4 bases from V and 4 bases from J, with 29 bases between.

This chain uses TRBV2 with TRBJ1-4, with TRBD1 as a possible D gene (5 bases). The ends were cut back, 6 bases at V and 4 bases at J, with 9 bases in the middle. The CDR3 consists of 13 residues. CDR1 SNHLY and CDR2 FYNNEI come from the germline V gene. The CDR3 DNA reads TGTGCCAGCAGGGGACTGGATAATGAAAAACTGTTTTTT. Protein: CASRGLDNEKLFF. Combining the CDR3 with reference TRBV2 and TRBJ1-4 gives the whole variable domain EPEVTQTPSHQVTQMGQEVILRCVPISNHLYFYWYRQILGQKVEFLVSFYNNEISEKSEIFDDQFSVERPDGSNFTLKIRSTKLEDSAMYFCASRGLDNEKLFFGSGTQLSVL.

The chain couples TRBV23-1 to TRBJ1-2; tentatively, D is TRBD1 (6 bases). TRBV23-1 is an open reading frame whose function is uncertain. The V and J ends lost 2 bases and 7 bases respectively, with 23 bases between them. This CDR3 region has 17 residues. CDR3 nucleotides: TGCGCCAGCAGTCAAAATAAGGTCAGGGGTTATGCCGGTGGCTACACCTTC. The encoded protein is CASSQNKVRGYAGGYTF.

The chain combines TRBV18 with TRBJ2-5; a possible D gene is TRBD2 (7 bases). Germline V gives CDR1 KGHSH, CDR2 LQKENI. The CDR3 has 13 amino acids. Deletions cut 2 bases from V and 5 bases from J, with 9 bases between. CDR3 amino acids: CASSPTGGETQYF. CDR3 DNA sequence: TGTGCCAGCTCACCAACGGGGGGCGAGACCCAGTACTTC.

The chain carries TRBV25-1 and TRBJ2-1, with TRBD2 identical over 9 bases. V was clipped by 10 bases and J by 8 bases; unmatched bases: 12. CDR3 length equals 14 residues. CDR1 and CDR2 (germline): MGHDK, SYGVNS. The CDR3 nucleotides read TGTGCCACCCTAGCGGGGCCCAACTCGGATGAGCAGTTCTTC. Protein sequence: CATLAGPNSDEQFF.

V gene TRBV5-1 combines with J gene TRBJ2-6; D ambiguous. This CDR3 has 14 residues. Deletions cut 4 bases from V and 0 bases from J, with 5 bases between. Germline assignment: CDR1 SGHRS and CDR2 YFSETQ. The CDR3 bases are TGCGCCAGCAGCCTATTCTCTGGGGCCAACGTCCTGACTTTC. Translation gives CASSLFSGANVLTF.

The chain joins TRBV11-3 to TRBJ2-3, with a tentative D call TRBD2 (6 bases). The CDR3 sequence is 14 residues long. Trimming removed 11 bases at V and 4 bases at J, with 19 bases between. Germline V gene data show CDR1 as SGHNT and CDR2 as YENEEA. The CDR3 reads CALFYGGGADTQYF. In DNA, the CDR3 is TGTGCCTTATTCTATGGAGGAGGGGCAGATACGCAGTATTTT.

The genes are TRBV6-1 and TRBJ2-1; 8 bases agree with TRBD1. V lost 5 bases, J lost 14 bases, and 11 bases stayed unmatched. In germline, CDR1 is MNHNS, CDR2 SASEGT. This CDR3 comprises 13 residues. The CDR3 loop is CASSQEMADREFF. The CDR3 coding sequence is TGTGCCAGCAGTCAAGAGATGGCGGACAGGGAGTTCTTC.

This sequence joins TRBV28 and TRBJ2-6; TRBD1 aligns across 7 bases. The CDR3 loop spans 18 amino acids. Unmatched junction bases numbered 10, after V lost 5 bases and J lost 0 bases. Germline CDR1 is MDHEN and CDR2 is SYDVKM. The CDR3 sequence: CASSPRRTGNSGANVLTF. The CDR3 DNA reads TGTGCCAGCAGTCCAAGGAGGACAGGAAACTCTGGGGCCAACGTCCTGACTTTC.

The rearrangement links TRBV21-1 to TRBJ2-1; TRBD1 is the table's D call, not checked against the DNA. TRBV21-1 is a documented pseudogene. The CDR3 is made up of 15 amino acids. CDR3 residues: CASSTDKRSDNEQFF. CDR3 DNA sequence: TGTGCCAGCAGCACTGACAAACGCTCCGACAATGAGCAGTTCTTC.

This sequence joins TRBV7-9 and TRBJ1-5; D not certain. CDR1 and CDR2 from the germline V gene are SEHNR and FQNEAQ (reference sequence). The germline V and J ends were trimmed by 4 bases and 2 bases, with 12 bases remaining between them. This CDR3 has 15 residues. CDR3 region: CASSSERVGNQPQHF. The CDR3 nucleotides are TGTGCCAGCAGCTCCGAGCGTGTTGGCAATCAGCCCCAGCATTTT. Looking up the rest from reference TRBV7-9 and TRBJ1-5 gives the full variable domain: DTGVSQNPRHKITKRGQNVTFRCDPISEHNRLYWYRQTLGQGPEFLTYFQNEAQLEKSRLLSDRFSAERPKGSFSTLEIQRTEQGDSAMYLCASSSERVGNQPQHFGDGTRLSIL.

The chain links TRBV5-1 to TRBJ2-2, with D perhaps matching TRBD1 (6 bases). V was cut by 0 bases and J by 4 bases, with 16 bases left in between. CDR3 size: 17 residues. CDR1 is SGHRS, CDR2 YFSETQ, per germline. CDR3 nucleotides: TGCGCCAGCAGCTTGGCCATCGGGCAGGGGACCACCGGGGAGCTGTTTTTT. This gives the protein CASSLAIGQGTTGELFF.

This clone was seen just once. The chain combines TRBV6-5 with TRBJ2-3; 10 bases fit TRBD2. The germline gives CDR1 MNHEY, CDR2 SVGAGI. Unmatched junction bases numbered 11, after V lost 7 bases and J lost 10 bases. The CDR3 length is 14 residues. CDR3 loop: CASTRASGGLPQYF. CDR3 bases: TGTGCCAGCACAAGGGCTAGCGGGGGCCTTCCGCAGTATTTT.

The V gene is TRBV2, the J gene TRBJ2-7, with D possibly TRBD2 on 5 matching bases. The CDR3 covers 14 residues. Germline-derived CDR1 and CDR2 are SNHLY and FYNNEI. The V end lost 3 bases, the J end lost 3 bases, and 12 bases lay between the germline ends. The chain's CDR3 is CASSEVGLFYEQYF. Written as DNA, the CDR3 is TGTGCCAGCAGTGAGGTCGGACTGTTCTACGAGCAGTACTTC.